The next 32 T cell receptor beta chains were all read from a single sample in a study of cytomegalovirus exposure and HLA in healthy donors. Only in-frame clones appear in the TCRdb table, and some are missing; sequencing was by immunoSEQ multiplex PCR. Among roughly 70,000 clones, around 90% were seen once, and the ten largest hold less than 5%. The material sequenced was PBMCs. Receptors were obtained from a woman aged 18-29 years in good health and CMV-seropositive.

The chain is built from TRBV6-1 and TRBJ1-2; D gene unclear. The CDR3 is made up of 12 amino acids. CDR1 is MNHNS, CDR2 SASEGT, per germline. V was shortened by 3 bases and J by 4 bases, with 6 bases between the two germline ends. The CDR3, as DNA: TGTGCCAGCAGTGACGTTGTCTATGGCTACACCTTC. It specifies CASSDVVYGYTF.

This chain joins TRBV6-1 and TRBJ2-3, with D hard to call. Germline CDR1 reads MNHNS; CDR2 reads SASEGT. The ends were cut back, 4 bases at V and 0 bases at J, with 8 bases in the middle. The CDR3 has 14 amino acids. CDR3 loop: CASSVALSTDTQYF. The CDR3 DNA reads TGTGCCAGCAGTGTTGCGCTCAGCACAGATACGCAGTATTTT.

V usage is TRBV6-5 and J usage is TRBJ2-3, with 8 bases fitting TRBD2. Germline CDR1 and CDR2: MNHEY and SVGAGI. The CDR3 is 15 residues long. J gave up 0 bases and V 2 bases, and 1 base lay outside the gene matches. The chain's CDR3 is CASSYAGGSTDTQYF. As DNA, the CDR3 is TGTGCCAGCAGTTACGCGGGGGGTAGCACAGATACGCAGTATTTT.

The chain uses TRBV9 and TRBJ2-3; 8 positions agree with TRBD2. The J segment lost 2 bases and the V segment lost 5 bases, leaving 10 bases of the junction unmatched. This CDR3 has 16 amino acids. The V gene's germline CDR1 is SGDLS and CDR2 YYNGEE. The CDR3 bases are TGTGCCAGCAGTCCCCGAGGACTAGCTATCACAGATACGCAGTATTTT. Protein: CASSPRGLAITDTQYF.

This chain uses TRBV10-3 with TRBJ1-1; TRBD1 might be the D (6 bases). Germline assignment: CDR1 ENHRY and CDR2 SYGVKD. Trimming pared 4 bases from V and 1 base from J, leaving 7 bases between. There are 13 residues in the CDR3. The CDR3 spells CAISVQGNTEAFF. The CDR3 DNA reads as TGTGCCATCAGTGTACAGGGGAACACTGAAGCTTTCTTT.

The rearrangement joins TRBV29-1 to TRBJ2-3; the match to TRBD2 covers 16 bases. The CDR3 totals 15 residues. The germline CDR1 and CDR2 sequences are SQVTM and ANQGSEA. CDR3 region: CSAGTSGRGENTQYF. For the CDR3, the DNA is TGCAGTGCCGGGACTAGCGGGAGGGGGGAGAATACGCAGTATTTT.

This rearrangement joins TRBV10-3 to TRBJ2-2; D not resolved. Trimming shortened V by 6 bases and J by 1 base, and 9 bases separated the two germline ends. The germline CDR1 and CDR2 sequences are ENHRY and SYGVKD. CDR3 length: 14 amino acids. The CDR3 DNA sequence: TGTGCCATCAGGCCATACGGGAACACCGGGGAGCTGTTTTTT. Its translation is CAIRPYGNTGELFF.

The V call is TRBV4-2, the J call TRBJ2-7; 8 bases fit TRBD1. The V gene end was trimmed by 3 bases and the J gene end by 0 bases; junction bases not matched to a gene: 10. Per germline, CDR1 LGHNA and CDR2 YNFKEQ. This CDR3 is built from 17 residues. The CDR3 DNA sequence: TGTGCCAGCAGCCAGCTCACAGGGGGATCTTTCTCCTACGAGCAGTACTTC. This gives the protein CASSQLTGGSFSYEQYF.

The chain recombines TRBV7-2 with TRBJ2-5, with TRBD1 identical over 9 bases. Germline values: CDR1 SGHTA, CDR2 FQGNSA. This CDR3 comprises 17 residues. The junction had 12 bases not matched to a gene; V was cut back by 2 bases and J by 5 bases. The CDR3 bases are TGTGCCAGCAGCTTACGTCCTTGGACAGGGGATGGGGAGACCCAGTACTTC. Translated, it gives CASSLRPWTGDGETQYF.

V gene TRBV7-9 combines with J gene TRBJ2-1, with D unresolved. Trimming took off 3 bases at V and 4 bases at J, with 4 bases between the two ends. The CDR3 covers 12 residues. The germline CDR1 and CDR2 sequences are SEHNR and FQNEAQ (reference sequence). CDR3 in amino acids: CASSFSYNEQFF. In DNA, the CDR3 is TGTGCCAGCAGCTTTTCTTACAATGAGCAGTTCTTC.

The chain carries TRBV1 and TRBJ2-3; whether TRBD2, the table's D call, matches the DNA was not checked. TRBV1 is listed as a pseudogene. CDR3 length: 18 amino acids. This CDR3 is CTSSQEYEVSGCTDTQYF. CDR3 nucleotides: TGCACCAGCAGCCAAGAATATGAAGTTAGCGGGTGCACAGATACGCAGTATTTT.

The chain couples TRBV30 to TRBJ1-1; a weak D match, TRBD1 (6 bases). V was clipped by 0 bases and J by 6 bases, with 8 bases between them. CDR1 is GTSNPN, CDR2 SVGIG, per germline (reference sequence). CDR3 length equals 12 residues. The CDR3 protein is CAWSVPGAEAFF. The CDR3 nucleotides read TGTGCCTGGAGTGTACCAGGGGCTGAAGCTTTCTTT.

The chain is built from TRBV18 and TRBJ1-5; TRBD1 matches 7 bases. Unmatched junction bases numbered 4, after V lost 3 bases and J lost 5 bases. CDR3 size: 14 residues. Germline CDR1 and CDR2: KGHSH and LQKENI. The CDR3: CASSPGQSYQPQHF. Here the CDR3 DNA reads TGTGCCAGCTCACCGGGACAGTCATATCAGCCCCAGCATTTT.

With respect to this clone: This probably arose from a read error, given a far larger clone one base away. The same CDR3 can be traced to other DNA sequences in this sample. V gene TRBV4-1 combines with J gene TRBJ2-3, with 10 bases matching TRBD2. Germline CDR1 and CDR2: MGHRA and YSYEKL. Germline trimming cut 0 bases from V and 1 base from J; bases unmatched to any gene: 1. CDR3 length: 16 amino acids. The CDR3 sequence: CASSQDLAGGTDTQYF. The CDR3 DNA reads TGCGCCAGCAGCCAAGATCTAGCGGGGGGCACAGATACGCAGTATTTT.

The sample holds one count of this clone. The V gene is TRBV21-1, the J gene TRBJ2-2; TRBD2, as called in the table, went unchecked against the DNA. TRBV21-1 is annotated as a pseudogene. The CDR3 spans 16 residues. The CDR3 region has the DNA TGTGCCAGCAGCAGACTAGCGGGGGTGCTCACCGGGGAGCTGTTTTTT. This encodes CASSRLAGVLTGELFF.

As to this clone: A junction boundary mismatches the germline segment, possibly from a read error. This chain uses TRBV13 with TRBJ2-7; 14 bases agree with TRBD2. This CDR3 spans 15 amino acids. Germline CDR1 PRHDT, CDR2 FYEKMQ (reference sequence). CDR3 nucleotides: TGTGCCAGCAGCGTAGGACTAGCGGGGGGTTACGAGCAGTACTTC. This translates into CASSVGLAGGYEQYF.

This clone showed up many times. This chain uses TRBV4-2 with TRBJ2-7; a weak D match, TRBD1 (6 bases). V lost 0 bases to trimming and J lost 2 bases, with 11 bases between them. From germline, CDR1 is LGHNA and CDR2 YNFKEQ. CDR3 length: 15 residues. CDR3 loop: CASSQEDSGAYEQYF. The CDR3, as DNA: TGTGCCAGCAGCCAAGAGGACAGTGGAGCCTACGAGCAGTACTTC.

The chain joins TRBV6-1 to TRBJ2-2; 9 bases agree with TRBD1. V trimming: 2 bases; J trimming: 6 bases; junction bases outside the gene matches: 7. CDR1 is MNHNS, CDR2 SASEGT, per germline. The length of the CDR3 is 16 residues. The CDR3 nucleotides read TGTGCCAGCAGTGAACCCGGGACAGGGTACCCCGGGGAGCTGTTTTTT. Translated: CASSEPGTGYPGELFF.

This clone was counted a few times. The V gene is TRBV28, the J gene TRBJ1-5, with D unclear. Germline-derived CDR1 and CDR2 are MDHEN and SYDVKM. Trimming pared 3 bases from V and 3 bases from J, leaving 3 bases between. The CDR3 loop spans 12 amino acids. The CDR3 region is CASSFYNQPQHF. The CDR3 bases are TGTGCCAGCAGTTTTTACAATCAGCCCCAGCATTTT.

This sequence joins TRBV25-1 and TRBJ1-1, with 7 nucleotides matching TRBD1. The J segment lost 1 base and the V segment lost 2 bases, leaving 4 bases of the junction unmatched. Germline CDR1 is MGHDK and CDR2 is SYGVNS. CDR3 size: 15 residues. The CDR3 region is CASSERNRGNTEAFF. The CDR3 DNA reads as TGTGCCAGCAGTGAACGGAACAGGGGGAACACTGAAGCTTTCTTT.

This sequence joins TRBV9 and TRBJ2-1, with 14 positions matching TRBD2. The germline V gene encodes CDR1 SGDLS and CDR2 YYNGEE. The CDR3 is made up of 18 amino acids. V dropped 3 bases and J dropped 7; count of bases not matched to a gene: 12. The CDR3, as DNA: TGTGCCAGCAGCGCTGGACTAGCGGGAGGCCCTCCGCGGAATGAGCAGTTCTTC. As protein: CASSAGLAGGPPRNEQFF. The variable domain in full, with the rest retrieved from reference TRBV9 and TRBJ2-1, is DSGVTQTPKHLITATGQRVTLRCSPRSGDLSVYWYQQSLDQGLQFLIQYYNGEERAKGNILERFSAQQFPDLHSELNLSSLELGDSALYFCASSAGLAGGPPRNEQFFGPGTRLTVL.

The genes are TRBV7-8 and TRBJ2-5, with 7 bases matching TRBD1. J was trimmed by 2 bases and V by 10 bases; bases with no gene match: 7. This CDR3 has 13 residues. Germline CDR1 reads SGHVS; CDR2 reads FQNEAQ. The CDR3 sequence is CATDEQGQETQYF. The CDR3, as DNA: TGTGCCACGGACGAACAGGGGCAAGAGACCCAGTACTTC.

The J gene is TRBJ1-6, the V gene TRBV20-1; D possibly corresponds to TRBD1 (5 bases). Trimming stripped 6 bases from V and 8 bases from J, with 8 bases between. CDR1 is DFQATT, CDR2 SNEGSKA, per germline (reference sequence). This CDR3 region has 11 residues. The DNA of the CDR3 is TGCAGTGCAAAACAGGATTCACCCCTCCACTTT. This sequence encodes CSAKQDSPLHF.

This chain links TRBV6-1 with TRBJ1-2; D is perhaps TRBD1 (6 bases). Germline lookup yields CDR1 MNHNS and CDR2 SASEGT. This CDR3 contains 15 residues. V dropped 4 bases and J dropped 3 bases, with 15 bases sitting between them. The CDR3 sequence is CASSGGTTKDYGYTF. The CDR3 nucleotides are TGTGCCAGCAGTGGGGGGACAACGAAGGACTATGGCTACACCTTC.

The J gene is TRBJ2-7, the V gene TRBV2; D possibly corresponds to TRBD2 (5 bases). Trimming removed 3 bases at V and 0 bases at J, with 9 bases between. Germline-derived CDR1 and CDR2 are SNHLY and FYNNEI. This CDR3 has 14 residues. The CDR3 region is CASSDPAGSYEQYF. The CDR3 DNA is TGTGCCAGCAGTGACCCGGCGGGCTCCTACGAGCAGTACTTC. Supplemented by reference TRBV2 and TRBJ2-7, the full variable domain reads EPEVTQTPSHQVTQMGQEVILRCVPISNHLYFYWYRQILGQKVEFLVSFYNNEISEKSEIFDDQFSVERPDGSNFTLKIRSTKLEDSAMYFCASSDPAGSYEQYFGPGTRLTVT.

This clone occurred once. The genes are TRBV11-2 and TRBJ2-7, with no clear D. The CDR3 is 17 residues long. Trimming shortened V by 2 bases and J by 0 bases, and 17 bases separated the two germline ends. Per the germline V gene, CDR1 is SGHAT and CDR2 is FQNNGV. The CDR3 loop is CASSLFGQAKSSYEQYF. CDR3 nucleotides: TGTGCCAGCAGCTTATTTGGCCAGGCAAAAAGCTCCTACGAGCAGTACTTC.

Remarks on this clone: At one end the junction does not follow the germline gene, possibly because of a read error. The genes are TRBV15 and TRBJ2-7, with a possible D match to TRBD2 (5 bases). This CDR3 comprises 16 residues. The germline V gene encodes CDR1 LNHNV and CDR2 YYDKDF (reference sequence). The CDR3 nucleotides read TGTGCCACCAGCAGAGTTATTGGACGTGGGATCGGGGAGTACCACTTC. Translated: CATSRVIGRGIGEYHF. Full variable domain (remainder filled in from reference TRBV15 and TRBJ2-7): DAMVIQNPRYQVTQFGKPVTLSCSQTLNHNVMYWYQQKSSQAPKLLFHYYDKDFNNEADTPDNFQSRRPNTSFCFLDIRSPGLGDTAMYLCATSRVIGRGIGEYHFGPGTRLTVT.

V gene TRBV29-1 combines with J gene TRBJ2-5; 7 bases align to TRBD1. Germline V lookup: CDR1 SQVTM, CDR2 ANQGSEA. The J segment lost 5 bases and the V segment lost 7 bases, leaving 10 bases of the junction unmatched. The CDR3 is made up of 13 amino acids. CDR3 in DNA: TGCAGCGCCGAAACAGGGGCTGCGGAGACCCAGTACTTC. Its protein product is CSAETGAAETQYF.

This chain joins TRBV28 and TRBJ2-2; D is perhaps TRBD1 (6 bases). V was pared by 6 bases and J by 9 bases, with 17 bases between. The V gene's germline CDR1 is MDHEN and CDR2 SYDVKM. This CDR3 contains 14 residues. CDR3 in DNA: TGTGCCAGCAGGCCCCAGACAGGTTTCAGGGAGCTGTTTTTT. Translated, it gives CASRPQTGFRELFF.

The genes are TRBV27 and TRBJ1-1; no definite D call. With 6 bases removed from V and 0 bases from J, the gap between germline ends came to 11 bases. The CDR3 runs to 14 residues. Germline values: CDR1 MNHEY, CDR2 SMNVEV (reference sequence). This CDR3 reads CASRQETMNTEAFF. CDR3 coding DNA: TGTGCCAGCAGACAAGAAACAATGAACACTGAAGCTTTCTTT.

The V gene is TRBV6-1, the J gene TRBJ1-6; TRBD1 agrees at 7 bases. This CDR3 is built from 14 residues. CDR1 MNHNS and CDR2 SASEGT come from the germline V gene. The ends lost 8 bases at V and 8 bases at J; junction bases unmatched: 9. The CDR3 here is CASPAGGDHSPLHF. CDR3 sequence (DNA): TGTGCCAGCCCCGCAGGGGGTGACCATTCACCCCTCCACTTT.

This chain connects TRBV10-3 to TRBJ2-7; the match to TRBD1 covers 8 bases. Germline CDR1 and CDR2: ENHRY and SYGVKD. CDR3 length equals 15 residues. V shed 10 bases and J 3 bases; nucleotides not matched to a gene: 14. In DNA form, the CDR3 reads TGTGCCACCGGACAGGGTTTGGGGGTTAACTACGAGCAGTACTTC. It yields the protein CATGQGLGVNYEQYF.